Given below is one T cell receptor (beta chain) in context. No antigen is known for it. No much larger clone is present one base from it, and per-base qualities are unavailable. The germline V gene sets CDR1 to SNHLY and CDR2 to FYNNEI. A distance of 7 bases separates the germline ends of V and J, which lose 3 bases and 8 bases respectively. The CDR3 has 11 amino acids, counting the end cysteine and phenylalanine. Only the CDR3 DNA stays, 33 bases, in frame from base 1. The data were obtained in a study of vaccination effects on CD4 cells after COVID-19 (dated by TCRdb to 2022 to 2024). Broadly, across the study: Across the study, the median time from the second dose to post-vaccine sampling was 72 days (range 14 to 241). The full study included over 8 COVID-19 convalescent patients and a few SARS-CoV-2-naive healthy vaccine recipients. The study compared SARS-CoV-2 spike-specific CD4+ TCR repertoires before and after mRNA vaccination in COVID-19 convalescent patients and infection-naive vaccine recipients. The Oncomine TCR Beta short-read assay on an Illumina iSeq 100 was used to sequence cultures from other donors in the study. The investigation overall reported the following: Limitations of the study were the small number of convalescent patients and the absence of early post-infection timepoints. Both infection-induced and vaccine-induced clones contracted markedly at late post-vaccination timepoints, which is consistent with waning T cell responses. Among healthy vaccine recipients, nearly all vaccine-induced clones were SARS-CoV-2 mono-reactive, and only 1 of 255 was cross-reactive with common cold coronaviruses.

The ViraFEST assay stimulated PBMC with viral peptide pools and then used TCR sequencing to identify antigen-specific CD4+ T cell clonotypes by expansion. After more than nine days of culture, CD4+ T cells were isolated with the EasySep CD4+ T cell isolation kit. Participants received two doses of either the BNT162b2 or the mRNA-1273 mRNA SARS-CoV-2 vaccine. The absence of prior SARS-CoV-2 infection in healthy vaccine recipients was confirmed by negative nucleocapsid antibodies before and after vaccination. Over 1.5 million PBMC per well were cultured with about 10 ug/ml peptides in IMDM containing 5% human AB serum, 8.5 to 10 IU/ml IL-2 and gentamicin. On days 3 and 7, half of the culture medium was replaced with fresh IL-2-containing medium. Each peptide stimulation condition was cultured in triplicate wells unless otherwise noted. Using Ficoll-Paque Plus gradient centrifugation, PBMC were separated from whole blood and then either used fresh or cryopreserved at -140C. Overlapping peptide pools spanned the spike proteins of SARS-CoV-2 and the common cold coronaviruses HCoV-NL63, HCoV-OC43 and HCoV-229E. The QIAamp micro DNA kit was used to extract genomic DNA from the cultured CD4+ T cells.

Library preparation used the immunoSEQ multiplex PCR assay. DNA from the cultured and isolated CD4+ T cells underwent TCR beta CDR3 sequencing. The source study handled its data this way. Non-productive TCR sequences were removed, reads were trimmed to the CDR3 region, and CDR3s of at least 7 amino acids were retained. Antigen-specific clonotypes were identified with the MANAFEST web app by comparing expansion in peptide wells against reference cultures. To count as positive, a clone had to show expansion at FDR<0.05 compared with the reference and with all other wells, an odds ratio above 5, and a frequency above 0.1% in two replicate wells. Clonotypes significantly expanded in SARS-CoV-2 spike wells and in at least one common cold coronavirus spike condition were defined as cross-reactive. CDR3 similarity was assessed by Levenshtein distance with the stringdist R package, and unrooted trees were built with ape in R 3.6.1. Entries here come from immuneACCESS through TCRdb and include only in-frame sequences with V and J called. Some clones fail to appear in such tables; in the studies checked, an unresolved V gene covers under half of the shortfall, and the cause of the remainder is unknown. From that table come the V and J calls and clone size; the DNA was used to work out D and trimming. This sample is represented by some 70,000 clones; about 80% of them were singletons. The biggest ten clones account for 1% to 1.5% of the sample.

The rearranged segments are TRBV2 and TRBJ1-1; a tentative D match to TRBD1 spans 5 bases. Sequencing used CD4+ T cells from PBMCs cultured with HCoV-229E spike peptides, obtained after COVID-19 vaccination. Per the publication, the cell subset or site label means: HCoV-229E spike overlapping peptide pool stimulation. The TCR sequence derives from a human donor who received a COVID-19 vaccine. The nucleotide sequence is TGTGCCAGCAGTGATAACAGGGAAGCTTTCTTT. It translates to CASSDNREAFF.